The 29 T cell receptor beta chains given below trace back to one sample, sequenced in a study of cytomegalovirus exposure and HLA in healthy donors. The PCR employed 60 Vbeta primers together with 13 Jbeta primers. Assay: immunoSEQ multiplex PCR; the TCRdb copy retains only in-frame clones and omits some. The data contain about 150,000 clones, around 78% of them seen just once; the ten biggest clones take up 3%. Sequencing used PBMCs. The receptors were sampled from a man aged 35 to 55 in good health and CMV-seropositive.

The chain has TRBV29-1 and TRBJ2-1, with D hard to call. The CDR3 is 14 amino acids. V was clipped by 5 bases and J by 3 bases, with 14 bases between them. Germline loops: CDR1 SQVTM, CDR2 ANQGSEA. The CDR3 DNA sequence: TGCAGCGTTCGGTTGTACGTAGACTACAATGAGCAGTTCTTC. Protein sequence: CSVRLYVDYNEQFF.

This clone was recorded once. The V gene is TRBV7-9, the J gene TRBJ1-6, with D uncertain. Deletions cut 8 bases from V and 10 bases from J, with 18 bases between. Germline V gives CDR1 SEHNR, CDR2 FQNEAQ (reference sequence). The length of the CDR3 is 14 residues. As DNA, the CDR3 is TGTGCCAGCGAGGGAGATGGGCTAGGGTCACCCCTCCACTTT. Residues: CASEGDGLGSPLHF.

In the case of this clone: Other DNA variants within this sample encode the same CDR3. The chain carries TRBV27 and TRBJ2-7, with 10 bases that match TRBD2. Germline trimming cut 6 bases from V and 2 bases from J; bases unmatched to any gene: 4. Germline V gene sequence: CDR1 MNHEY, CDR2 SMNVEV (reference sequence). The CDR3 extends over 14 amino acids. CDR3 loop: CASSLLAGTYEQYF. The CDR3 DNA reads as TGTGCCAGCAGCCTACTAGCGGGAACCTACGAGCAGTACTTC.

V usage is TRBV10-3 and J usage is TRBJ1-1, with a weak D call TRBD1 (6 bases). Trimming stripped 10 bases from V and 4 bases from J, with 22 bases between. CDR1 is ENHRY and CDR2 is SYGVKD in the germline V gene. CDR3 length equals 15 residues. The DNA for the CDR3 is TGTGCCACCCGTCCGGCAGGGGAGGGTACCACTGAAGCTTTCTTT. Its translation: CATRPAGEGTTEAFF.

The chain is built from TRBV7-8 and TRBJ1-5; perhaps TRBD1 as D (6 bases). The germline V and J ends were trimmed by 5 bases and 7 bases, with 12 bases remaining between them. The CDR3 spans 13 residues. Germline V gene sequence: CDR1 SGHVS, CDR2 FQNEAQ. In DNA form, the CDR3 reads TGTGCCAGCAGCACAGGGTTAGAACAGCCCCAGCATTTT. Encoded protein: CASSTGLEQPQHF.

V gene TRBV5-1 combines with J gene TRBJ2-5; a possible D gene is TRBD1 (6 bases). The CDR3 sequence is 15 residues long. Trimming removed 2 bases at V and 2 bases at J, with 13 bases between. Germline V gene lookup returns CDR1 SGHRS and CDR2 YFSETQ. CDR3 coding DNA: TGCGCCAGCAGCTTAAGTTCAGGACAGCAAGAGACCCAGTACTTC. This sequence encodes CASSLSSGQQETQYF.

In DNA, the CDR3 is TGTGCCAGCAGCTCACCCAGCGGCATCGAGACCCAGTACTTC. Translation: CASSSPSGIETQYF. The rearrangement joins TRBV7-9 to TRBJ2-5, with a tentative D call TRBD2 (5 bases). The germline V gene has CDR1 SEHNR and CDR2 FQNEAQ (reference sequence). This CDR3 has 14 amino acids. V was cut by 4 bases and J by 5 bases, with 14 bases left in between.

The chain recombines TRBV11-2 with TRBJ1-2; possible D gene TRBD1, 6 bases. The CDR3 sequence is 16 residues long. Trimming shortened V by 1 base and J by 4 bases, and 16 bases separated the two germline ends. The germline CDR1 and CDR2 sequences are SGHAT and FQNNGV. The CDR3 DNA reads TGTGCCAGCAGCTTAGGCCGGGGGGGGCAGATCTATGGCTACACCTTC. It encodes CASSLGRGGQIYGYTF.

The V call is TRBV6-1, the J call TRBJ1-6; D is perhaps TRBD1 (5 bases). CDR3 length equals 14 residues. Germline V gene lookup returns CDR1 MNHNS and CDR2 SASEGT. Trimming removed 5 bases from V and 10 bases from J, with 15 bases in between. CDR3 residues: CASSPQAGGSPLHF. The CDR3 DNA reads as TGTGCCAGCAGTCCTCAGGCCGGGGGATCACCCCTCCACTTT.

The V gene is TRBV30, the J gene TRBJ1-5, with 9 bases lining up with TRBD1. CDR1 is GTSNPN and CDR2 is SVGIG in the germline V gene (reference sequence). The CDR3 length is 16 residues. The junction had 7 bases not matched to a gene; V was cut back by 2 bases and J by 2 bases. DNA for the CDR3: TGTGCCTGGAGTCCGAAGGGACAGGGTGGCAATCAGCCCCAGCATTTT. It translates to CAWSPKGQGGNQPQHF.

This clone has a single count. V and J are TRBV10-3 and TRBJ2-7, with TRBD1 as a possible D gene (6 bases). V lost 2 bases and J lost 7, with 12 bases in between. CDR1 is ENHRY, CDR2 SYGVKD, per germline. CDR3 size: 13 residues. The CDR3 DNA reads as TGTGCCATCAGTGAGCAGGGGCGGAGGGAGCAGTACTTC. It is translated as CAISEQGRREQYF.

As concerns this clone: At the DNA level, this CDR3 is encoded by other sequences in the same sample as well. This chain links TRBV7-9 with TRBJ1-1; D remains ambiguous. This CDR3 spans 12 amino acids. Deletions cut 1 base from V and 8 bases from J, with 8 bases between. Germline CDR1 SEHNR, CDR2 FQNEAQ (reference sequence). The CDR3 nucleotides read TGTGCCAGCAGCTTAGTGGGGAGCGAAGCTTTCTTT. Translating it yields CASSLVGSEAFF.

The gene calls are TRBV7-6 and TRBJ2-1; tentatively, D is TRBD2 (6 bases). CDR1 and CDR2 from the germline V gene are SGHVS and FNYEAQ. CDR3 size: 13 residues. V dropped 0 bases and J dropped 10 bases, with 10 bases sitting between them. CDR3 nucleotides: TGTGCCAGCAGCTTAGCAGGGCTAGCGGAGCAGTTCTTC. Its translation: CASSLAGLAEQFF. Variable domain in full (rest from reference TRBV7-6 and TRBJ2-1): GAGVSQSPRYKVTKRGQDVALRCDPISGHVSLYWYRQALGQGPEFLTYFNYEAQQDKSGLPNDRFSAERPEGSISTLTIQRTEQRDSAMYRCASSLAGLAEQFFGPGTRLTVL.

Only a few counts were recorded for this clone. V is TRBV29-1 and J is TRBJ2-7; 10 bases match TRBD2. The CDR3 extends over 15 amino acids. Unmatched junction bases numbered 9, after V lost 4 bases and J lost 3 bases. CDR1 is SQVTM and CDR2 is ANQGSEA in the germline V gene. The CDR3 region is CSVARRLAGDYEQYF. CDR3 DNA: TGCAGCGTTGCCCGGCGGCTAGCGGGAGACTACGAGCAGTACTTC.

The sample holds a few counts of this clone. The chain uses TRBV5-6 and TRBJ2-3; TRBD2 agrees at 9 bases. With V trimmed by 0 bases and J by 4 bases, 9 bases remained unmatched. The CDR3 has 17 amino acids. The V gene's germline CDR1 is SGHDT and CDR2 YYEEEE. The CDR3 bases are TGTGCCAGCAGCTTGGCCTTAGCGGGGGCCTCCCCAGATACGCAGTATTTT. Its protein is CASSLALAGASPDTQYF.

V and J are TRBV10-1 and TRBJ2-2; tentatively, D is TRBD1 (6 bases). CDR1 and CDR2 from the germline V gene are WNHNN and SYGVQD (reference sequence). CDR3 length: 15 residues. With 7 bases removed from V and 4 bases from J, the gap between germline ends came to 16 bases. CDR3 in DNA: TGCGCCAGCACGCTACCGGGACAAATCACCGGGGAGCTGTTTTTT. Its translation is CASTLPGQITGELFF.

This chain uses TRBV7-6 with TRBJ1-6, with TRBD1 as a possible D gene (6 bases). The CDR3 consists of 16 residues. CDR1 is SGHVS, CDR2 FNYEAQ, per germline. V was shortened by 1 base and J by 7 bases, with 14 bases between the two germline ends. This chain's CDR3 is CASSLGAGAPNSPLHF. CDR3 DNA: TGTGCCAGCAGCTTAGGGGCGGGGGCGCCGAATTCACCCCTCCACTTT.

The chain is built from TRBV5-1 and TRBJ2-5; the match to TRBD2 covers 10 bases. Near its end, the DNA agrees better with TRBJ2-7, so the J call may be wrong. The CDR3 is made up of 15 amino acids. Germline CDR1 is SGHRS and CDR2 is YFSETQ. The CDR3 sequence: CASSLALAGIYEQYF. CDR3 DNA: TGCGCCAGCAGCTTGGCACTAGCGGGGATCTACGAGCAGTACTTC.

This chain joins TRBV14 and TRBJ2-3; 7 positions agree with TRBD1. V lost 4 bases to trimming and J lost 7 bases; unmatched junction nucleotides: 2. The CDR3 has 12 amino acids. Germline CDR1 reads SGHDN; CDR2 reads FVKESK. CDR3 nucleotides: TGTGCCAGCAGCCGGGACAGAAATACGCAGTATTTT. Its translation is CASSRDRNTQYF.

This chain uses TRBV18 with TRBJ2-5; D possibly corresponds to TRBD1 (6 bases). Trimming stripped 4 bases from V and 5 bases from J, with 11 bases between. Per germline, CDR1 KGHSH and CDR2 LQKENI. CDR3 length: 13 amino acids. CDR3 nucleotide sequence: TGTGCCAGCTCACGGGCAGGGGAGGAGACCCAGTACTTC. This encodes CASSRAGEETQYF. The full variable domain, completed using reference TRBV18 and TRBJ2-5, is NAGVMQNPRHLVRRRGQEARLRCSPMKGHSHVYWYRQLPEEGLKFMVYLQKENIIDESGMPKERFSAEFPKEGPSILRIQQVVRGDSAAYFCASSRAGEETQYFGPGTRLLVL.

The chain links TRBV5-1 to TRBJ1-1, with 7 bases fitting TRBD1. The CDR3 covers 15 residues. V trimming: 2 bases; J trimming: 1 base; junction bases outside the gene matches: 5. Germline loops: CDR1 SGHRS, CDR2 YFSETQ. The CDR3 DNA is TGCGCCAGCAGCTTCGGACAGGCCAAGAACACTGAAGCTTTCTTT. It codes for CASSFGQAKNTEAFF.

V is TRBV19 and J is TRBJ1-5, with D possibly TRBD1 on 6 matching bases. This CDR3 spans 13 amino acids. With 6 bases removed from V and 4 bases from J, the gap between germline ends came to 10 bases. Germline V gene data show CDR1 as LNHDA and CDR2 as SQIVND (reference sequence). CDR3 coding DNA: TGTGCCAGTAGGCAGGGGTTTAATCAGCCCCAGCATTTT. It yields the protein CASRQGFNQPQHF.

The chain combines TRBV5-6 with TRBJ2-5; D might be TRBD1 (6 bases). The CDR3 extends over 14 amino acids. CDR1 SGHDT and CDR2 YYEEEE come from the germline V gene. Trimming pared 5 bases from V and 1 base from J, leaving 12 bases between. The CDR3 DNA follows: TGTGCCAGCAGATACGACAGGTTCCAAGAGACCCAGTACTTC. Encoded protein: CASRYDRFQETQYF.

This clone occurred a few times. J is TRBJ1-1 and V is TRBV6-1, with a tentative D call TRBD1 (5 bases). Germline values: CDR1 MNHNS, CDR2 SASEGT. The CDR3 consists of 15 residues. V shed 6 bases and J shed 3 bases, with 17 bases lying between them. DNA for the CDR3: TGTGCCAGCAGGCTATATGGACAACGAGACACTGAAGCTTTCTTT. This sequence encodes CASRLYGQRDTEAFF.

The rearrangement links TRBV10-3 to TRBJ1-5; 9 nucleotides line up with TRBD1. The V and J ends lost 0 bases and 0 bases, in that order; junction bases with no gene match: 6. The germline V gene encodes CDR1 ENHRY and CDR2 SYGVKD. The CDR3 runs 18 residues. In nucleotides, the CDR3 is TGTGCCATCAGTGAGTCCGGGACAGGGCCTTATAGCAATCAGCCCCAGCATTTT. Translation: CAISESGTGPYSNQPQHF.

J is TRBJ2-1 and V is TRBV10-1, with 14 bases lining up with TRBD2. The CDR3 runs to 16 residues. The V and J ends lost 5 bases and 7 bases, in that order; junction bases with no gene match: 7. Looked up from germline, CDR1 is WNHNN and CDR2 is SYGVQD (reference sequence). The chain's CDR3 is CASSKAGTSGSNEQFF. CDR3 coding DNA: TGCGCCAGCAGTAAGGCCGGGACTAGCGGGAGTAATGAGCAGTTCTTC.

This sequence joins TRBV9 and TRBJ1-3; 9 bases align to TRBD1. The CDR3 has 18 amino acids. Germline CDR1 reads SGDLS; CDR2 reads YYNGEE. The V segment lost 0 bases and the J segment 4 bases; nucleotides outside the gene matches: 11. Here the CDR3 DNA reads TGTGCCAGCAGCGTAGATTTGTGGGGGACAGGGCAAGGAAACACCATATATTTT. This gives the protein CASSVDLWGTGQGNTIYF.

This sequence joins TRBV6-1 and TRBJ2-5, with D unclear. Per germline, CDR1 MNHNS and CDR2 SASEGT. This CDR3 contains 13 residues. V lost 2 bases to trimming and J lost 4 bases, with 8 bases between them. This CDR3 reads CASSEREAETQYF. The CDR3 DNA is TGTGCCAGCAGTGAACGCGAGGCAGAGACCCAGTACTTC.

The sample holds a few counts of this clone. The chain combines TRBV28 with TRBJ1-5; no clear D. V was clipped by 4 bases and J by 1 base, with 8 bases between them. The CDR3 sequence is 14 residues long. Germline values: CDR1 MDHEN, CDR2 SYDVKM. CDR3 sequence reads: CASSSFRSNQPQHF. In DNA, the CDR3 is TGTGCCAGCAGTTCATTCCGGAGCAATCAGCCCCAGCATTTT.